The entry below gives a single TCR beta chain sequence along with its context. This clonotype came up many times. Its specific antigen is unknown. There are no base qualities to consult, and no much larger clone falls within one base. The CDR3 covers 15 residues, taking in both the cysteine and the phenylalanine. Of the read, only the CDR3 DNA is kept; its 45 bases are in frame from base 1. V lost 2 bases and J lost 3 bases, and the count of bases not matched to a germline gene is 7. In the germline V gene, CDR1 corresponds to MNHEY and CDR2 to SVGAGI. This sample was included in a study of spatial heterogeneity in lung cancer (dated by TCRdb to about 2019). For the wider study: More beta-chain than alpha-chain transcripts were consistently detected, likely reflecting higher beta-chain transcript abundance. In tumor regions, TCR transcript counts showed a strong correlation with a T cell transcriptional module score from matched bulk RNA-seq. In the raw uncorrected reads, each unique combination of TCR and UMI appeared more than ten times on average. TCR alpha and beta repertoires were quantitatively compared across multiple tumor regions, matched nontumor lung and blood in non-small cell lung cancer. TCR repertoire features were related to nonsynonymous mutation counts determined by whole-exome sequencing of tumor tissue. Both alpha and beta chains were TCR-sequenced in about 240 tumor regions, around 64 matched nontumor lung samples and roughly 50 PBMC samples obtained at surgery.

The time point label here, explained by the study, means: sample taken at primary tumor resection. Samples were obtained from about 69 patients with early-stage, untreated non-small cell lung cancer from the lung TRACERx cohort. Without any cell sorting, TCR sequencing was performed on whole RNA extracted either from tumor and nontumor lung tissue or from cryopreserved PBMC samples. Only patients with enough RNA available from two or more tumor regions were chosen for TCR sequencing. Before being selected, tumor and adjacent nontumor lung specimens were reviewed by a lung pathologist. Here is what the overall study found, with its caveats: Additional single-cell paired TCR alpha and beta sequencing was considered necessary to confirm, at a functional level, the hypothesis that regional TCRs recognize regional mutations. Counts of ubiquitous and regional expanded TCRs were found to correlate with counts of ubiquitous and regional nonsynonymous mutations, respectively. The tumor nonsynonymous mutation count correlated with the number of expanded alpha and beta TCRs within the tumor. TCR-seq coverage of tumor T cells was estimated at only approximately 7% for alpha chains and 11% to 15% for beta chains.

Library creation used 5' RACE. The sample was run on a NextSeq 500. The TCR library protocol attached a unique molecular identifier to each TCR cDNA molecule to allow correction of PCR and sequencing errors. The authors' pipeline ran thus. Decombinator tools were used for TCR identification, UMI-based error correction and CDR3 extraction. Expanded TCRs were defined as those above a frequency of 2 per 1,000, corresponding to the top 1% of the tumor frequency distribution. Expanded tumor TCRs statistically deemed absent (corrected P<0.05) from at least one tumor region were classed as regional, and all other expanded tumor TCRs were classed as ubiquitous. Each repertoire was subsampled 100 times to 5,000 TCRs, after which Renyi diversity was computed with the R vegan package. To build CDR3 similarity networks, amino acid triplet string-kernel similarity was used, and CDR3s were connected when their pairwise similarity was above 0.82. TCRdb redid the processing of the public reads, applying fastp at Q25 and MiXCR, and retained in-frame beta chains. CDR3 protein sequences are deduplicated, and each keeps its most common genes and DNA. TCRdb, rather than the study authors, made the V and J calls. In all, the sample holds approximately 18,000 distinct CDR3 sequences, and 5.7% of those were seen once. The ten largest clones capture about 9.3% of the sample.

The receptor was derived from a female donor with early-stage non-small cell lung cancer. The sequencing here drew on lung tumor tissue, taken at surgery. The rearrangement combines TRBV6-5 with TRBJ2-7, and TRBD1 aligns with 7 junction nucleotides. The sequenced DNA: TGTGCCAGCAGTTACGTCTCGGGACAGTTCTACGAGCAGTACTTC. Translated, this is CASSYVSGQFYEQYF.